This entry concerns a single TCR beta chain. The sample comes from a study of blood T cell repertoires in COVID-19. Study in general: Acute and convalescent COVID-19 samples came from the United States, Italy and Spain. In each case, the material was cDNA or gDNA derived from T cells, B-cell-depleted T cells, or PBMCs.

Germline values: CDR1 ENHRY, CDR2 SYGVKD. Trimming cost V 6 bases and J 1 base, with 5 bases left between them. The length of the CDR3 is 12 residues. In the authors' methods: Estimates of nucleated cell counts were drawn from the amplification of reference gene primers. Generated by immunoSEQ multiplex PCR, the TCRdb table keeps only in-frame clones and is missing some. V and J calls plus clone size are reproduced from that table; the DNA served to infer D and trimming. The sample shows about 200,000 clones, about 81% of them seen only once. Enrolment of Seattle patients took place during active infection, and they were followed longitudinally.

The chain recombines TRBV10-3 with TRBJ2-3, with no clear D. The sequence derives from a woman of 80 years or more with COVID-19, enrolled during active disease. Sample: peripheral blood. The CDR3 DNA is TGTGCCATCAGCCTTGGCACAGATACGCAGTATTTT. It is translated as CAISLGTDTQYF.